A single sample gave rise to the 23 T cell receptor beta chains below, sequenced in a study of tumor and adjacent non-tumor tissue in lung cancer. This sample's RNA came from whole unsorted tissue. More than 3 cm separated this lung sample from the edge of the tumor. Three rounds of nested PCR, following a modified ARM-PCR protocol, produced the TCRbeta library. TCRdb used MiXCR to reprocess the multiplex PCR reads, holding one entry per CDR3 protein. Of about 48,000 distinct CDR3 sequences detected, 64% appear once; the ten largest clones hold approximately 30%. Sequences were obtained from distant non-tumor lung tissue. These receptors all stem from a woman in her 70s with non-small cell lung cancer.

Worth noting for this clonotype: At one boundary the junction diverges from the germline segment, which might be a read error. The chain employs TRBV12-3 or TRBV12-4 and TRBJ1-5; 7 nucleotides agree with TRBD1. The CDR3 is 15 amino acids. The CDR3 DNA reads as TGTGCTAGCAGCACAGGGGCCAGGGACAATCAGCCCCAGCATTTT. Translated, it gives CASSTGARDNQPQHF.

In this sample, this clonotype turned up many times. The chain carries TRBV5-4 and TRBJ2-1, with TRBD1 identical over 7 bases. The V and J ends lost 4 bases and 4 bases, in that order; junction bases with no gene match: 2. Germline assignment: CDR1 SGHNT and CDR2 YYREEE (reference sequence). There are 13 residues in the CDR3. The CDR3 DNA follows: TGTGCCAGCAGCCGACAGGGATACAATGAGCAGTTCTTC. This codes for CASSRQGYNEQFF.

This clonotype was counted ten times or more. The rearrangement uses TRBV7-8 and TRBJ2-6; maybe TRBD1 (6 bases). CDR1 SGHVS and CDR2 FQNEAQ come from the germline V gene. Trimming took off 1 base at V and 2 bases at J, with 6 bases between the two ends. There are 15 residues in the CDR3. CDR3 protein: CASSLGTAGANVLTF. The CDR3 nucleotides read TGTGCCAGCAGCTTAGGGACAGCTGGGGCCAACGTCCTGACTTTC.

This clonotype is medium-sized within its sample. The chain links TRBV29-1 to TRBJ2-5, with no clear D. Trimming took off 3 bases at V and 2 bases at J, with 10 bases between the two ends. The CDR3 has 13 amino acids. Germline CDR1 and CDR2: SQVTM and ANQGSEA. This chain's CDR3 is CSVDASLQETQYF. CDR3 nucleotides: TGCAGCGTTGACGCGTCTCTTCAAGAGACCCAGTACTTC.

The V and J genes are TRBV19 and TRBJ2-7; 8 positions agree with TRBD2. V shed 4 bases and J 2 bases; nucleotides not matched to a gene: 7. The germline V gene has CDR1 LNHDA and CDR2 SQIVND (reference sequence). The CDR3 totals 15 residues. The CDR3 DNA reads as TGTGCCAGTAGTACGAGAAGCGGGGGTACCTACGAGCAGTACTTC. Translation: CASSTRSGGTYEQYF.

About this clonotype: With a much larger clone just one base away, this may be a read error. V gene TRBV28 combines with J gene TRBJ1-3; D is unresolved. With 8 bases removed from V and 4 bases from J, the gap between germline ends came to 9 bases. Germline CDR1 MDHEN, CDR2 SYDVKM. CDR3 length: 12 residues. CDR3 amino acids: CASGPQGNTIYF. The DNA of the CDR3 is TGTGCCAGCGGTCCCCAGGGAAACACCATATATTTT. Using reference TRBV28 and TRBJ1-3 for the parts outside the CDR3, the full variable domain is DVKVTQSSRYLVKRTGEKVFLECVQDMDHENMFWYRQDPGLGLRLIYFSYDVKMKEKGDIPEGYSVSREKKERFSLILESASTNQTSMYLCASGPQGNTIYFGEGSWLTVV.

The J gene is TRBJ1-2, the V gene TRBV29-1, with D tentatively TRBD1 (5 bases). Germline CDR1 and CDR2: SQVTM and ANQGSEA. The CDR3 covers 13 residues. CDR3 DNA sequence: TGCGGTGTTGAGGGACCGAACAACTATGGCTACACCTTC. Protein product: CGVEGPNNYGYTF.

This clonotype has at least ten counts. The chain carries TRBV6-2 or TRBV6-3 and TRBJ2-3; D might be TRBD1 (5 bases). CDR3 length: 14 amino acids. Germline lookup yields CDR1 MNHEY and CDR2 SVGEGT. V was shortened by 2 bases and J by 3 bases, with 9 bases between the two germline ends. The CDR3 DNA reads as TGTGCCAGCAGTTACGGGGCTAGGACAGATACGCAGTATTTT. This translates into CASSYGARTDTQYF.

Notes on this clonotype: One junction end does not reproduce the germline sequence, and a read error may be involved. J is TRBJ2-3 and V is TRBV5-6; no definite D call. This CDR3 spans 15 amino acids. CDR1 is SGHDT, CDR2 YYEEEE, per germline. The CDR3 sequence: CANSLGLLDTDTQYF. DNA for the CDR3: TGCGCCAATAGCTTGGGCCTACTCGACACAGATACGCAGTATTTT.

The genes are TRBV20-1 and TRBJ2-3; D is undetermined. The CDR3 extends over 16 amino acids. CDR1 and CDR2 (germline): DFQATT, SNEGSKA (reference sequence). V lost 3 bases to trimming and J lost 2 bases, with 18 bases between them. The CDR3 loop is CSASSSLASSTDTQYF. The DNA for the CDR3 is TGCAGTGCTAGCTCCTCTTTGGCCAGTTCCACAGATACGCAGTATTTT.

About this clonotype itself: A read error may account for a junction end that differs from germline. V gene TRBV10-3 combines with J gene TRBJ2-3; D not resolved. Per germline, CDR1 ENHRY and CDR2 SYGVKD. The CDR3 loop spans 14 amino acids. The DNA for the CDR3 is TGTGCCATCAGTGCGGAAGGGCCTGTAGATACGCAATATTTT. This codes for CAISAEGPVDTQYF.

This clonotype has only a few counts. The gene calls are TRBV5-1 and TRBJ2-3; D might be TRBD2 (6 bases). This CDR3 region has 16 residues. From germline, CDR1 is SGHRS and CDR2 YFSETQ. Trimming stripped 2 bases from V and 6 bases from J, with 19 bases between. For the CDR3, the DNA is TGCGCCAGCAGCTTTCCGGACGGGAGTAGGGGTGATACGCAGTATTTT. This sequence encodes CASSFPDGSRGDTQYF.

The rearrangement uses TRBV20-1 and TRBJ1-5; D is uncertain. Germline-derived CDR1 and CDR2 are DFQATT and SNEGSKA (reference sequence). The CDR3 sequence is 15 residues long. Deletions cut 5 bases from V and 9 bases from J, with 23 bases between. The CDR3 sequence: CSAGVGSLIPWPQHF. The CDR3 nucleotides read TGCAGTGCTGGCGTGGGGAGTCTCATACCATGGCCCCAGCATTTT.

In its sample, this clonotype was seen once. Its ends do not fully match the called genes, so a read error is possible. The chain combines TRBV5-4 with TRBJ1-2; D may be TRBD1 (6 bases). The CDR3 sequence is 15 residues long. The germline CDR1 and CDR2 sequences are SGHNT and YYREEE (reference sequence). CDR3 in DNA: TGCGCCGGCAGCTTGGGGGGGTCAGGGGTGGCTGGCTACACCTTC. This gives the protein CAGSLGGSGVAGYTF.

To note about this clonotype: One end of the junction does not line up with germline, which may come from a read error. This chain links TRBV29-1 with TRBJ2-7; D gene uncertain. The CDR3 loop spans 14 amino acids. CDR1 and CDR2 (germline): SQVTM, ANQGSEA. Written as DNA, the CDR3 is TGCAGCGTAACCACCCAGCCGGGCGGCTACGAGCAGTATTTC. This codes for CSVTTQPGGYEQYF.

On this clonotype: Germline and junction disagree at one end, which may indicate a read error. This chain joins TRBV6-1 and TRBJ1-2; D perhaps matches TRBD1 (5 bases). Germline CDR1 reads MNHNS; CDR2 reads SASEGT. The length of the CDR3 is 14 residues. The CDR3 reads CASREWTHHYGHTF. The CDR3 coding sequence is TGTGCAAGCAGGGAATGGACACACCACTATGGCCACACCTTC.

A note on this clonotype: No conserved phenylalanine or tryptophan is present at the end of the CDR3, so a read error is the likely explanation. The V and J genes are TRBV11-2 and TRBJ2-1; no definite D call. This CDR3 is built from 14 residues. The germline V gene encodes CDR1 SGHAT and CDR2 FQNNGV. Written as DNA, the CDR3 is TGTGCCAGCAACTTAGAGGTAGTCTCCAATGAGCAGTTCCTC. Translated: CASNLEVVSNEQFL.

This clonotype was detected many times. The rearrangement links TRBV10-2 to TRBJ2-3; 9 bases agree with TRBD1. From germline, CDR1 is WSHSY and CDR2 SAAADI. The CDR3 runs to 13 residues. The trim removed 6 bases at V and 4 bases at J, leaving 2 bases unmatched. The CDR3 spells CASRRTGADTQYF. CDR3 sequence (DNA): TGCGCCAGCAGGCGGACAGGGGCAGATACGCAGTATTTT.

With respect to this clonotype: The conserved phenylalanine or tryptophan normally closing the CDR3 is absent here, so this likely arose from a read error. J is TRBJ1-5 and V is TRBV6-5; a possible D gene is TRBD1 (5 bases). V lost 6 bases and J lost 0, with 12 bases in between. Germline lookup yields CDR1 MNHEY and CDR2 SVGAGI. The CDR3 extends over 15 amino acids. The chain's CDR3 is CASRRNRYSNQPQHL. DNA of the CDR3: TGTGCCAGCAGGCGGAACAGGTATAGCAATCAGCCCCAGCATTTG.

This clonotype ranks as medium-sized. This sequence joins TRBV11-3 and TRBJ2-2, with TRBD1 matching over 8 bases. The CDR3 runs 15 residues. The junction had 8 bases not matched to a gene; V was cut back by 6 bases and J by 5 bases. Germline assignment: CDR1 SGHNT and CDR2 YENEEA. The CDR3 protein is CASSSVTGGTGELFF. In nucleotides, the CDR3 is TGTGCCAGCAGTTCCGTTACAGGGGGGACCGGGGAGCTGTTTTTT.

In the case of this clonotype: Mismatch with germline at one junction end may stem from a read error. The chain carries TRBV24-1 and TRBJ2-2; 10 positions match TRBD2. Germline CDR1 KGHDR, CDR2 SFDVKD. This CDR3 has 17 residues. The CDR3 DNA reads as TGTGCAACCAGTGATCCGACTAGCGGGTTTAACACCGGGGAGCTGTTTTTT. Translation gives CATSDPTSGFNTGELFF.

In its sample, this clonotype was seen a few times. V usage is TRBV28 and J usage is TRBJ2-6; TRBD1 matches 9 bases. CDR3 size: 19 residues. CDR1 MDHEN and CDR2 SYDVKM come from the germline V gene. Losses at the gene ends were 5 bases for V and 0 bases for J; bases not matched to a gene: 11. The CDR3 loop reads CASSLLGTGLFSGANVLTF. The CDR3 coding sequence is TGTGCCAGCAGTCTCCTCGGGACAGGGCTTTTCTCTGGGGCCAACGTCCTGACTTTC.

Regarding this clonotype: A read error may explain this, as a much larger clone is one base away. This sequence joins TRBV7-9 and TRBJ2-2; D is unclear. Germline-derived CDR1 and CDR2 are SEHNR and FQNEAQ (reference sequence). CDR3 length: 15 residues. V shed 5 bases and J shed 1 base, with 11 bases lying between them. Here the CDR3 reads CASSQGGVNTGELFF. The DNA for the CDR3 is TGTGCCAGCAGCCAAGGTGGGGTGAACACCGGGGAGCTGTTTTTT.